The source of this TCR beta chain is a study of T-cell memory formation after mild COVID-19. Study overall: Among the donors, TCR clusters were largely specific to each donor. Notes on the study in general: Within pre-infection memory, some responding clones were found, suggesting cross-reactive memory joined.

In TCRdb, the 5' RACE reads were re-called with MiXCR into one record per CDR3 protein. The table has approximately 260,000 distinct CDR3 sequences, less than 20% seen once; the top ten hold about 4%. V lost 3 bases and J 0 bases, leaving 11 bases between the germline ends. The CDR3 totals 16 residues. Note on this clonotype: The antigen is not known.

Sequencing input: PBMCs or a T cell subset sorted from them (not recorded which). The sequence derives from a man aged 18 to 29 who had mild COVID-19 (a few samples of this study predate the infection). Cell type and time point are not known. V usage is TRBV12-3 or TRBV12-4 and J usage is TRBJ1-4; D gene ambiguous. CDR3 in DNA: TGTGCCAGCAGTTTTAGGCAATTCGCAACTAATGAAAAACTGTTTTTT. It encodes CASSFRQFATNEKLFF.